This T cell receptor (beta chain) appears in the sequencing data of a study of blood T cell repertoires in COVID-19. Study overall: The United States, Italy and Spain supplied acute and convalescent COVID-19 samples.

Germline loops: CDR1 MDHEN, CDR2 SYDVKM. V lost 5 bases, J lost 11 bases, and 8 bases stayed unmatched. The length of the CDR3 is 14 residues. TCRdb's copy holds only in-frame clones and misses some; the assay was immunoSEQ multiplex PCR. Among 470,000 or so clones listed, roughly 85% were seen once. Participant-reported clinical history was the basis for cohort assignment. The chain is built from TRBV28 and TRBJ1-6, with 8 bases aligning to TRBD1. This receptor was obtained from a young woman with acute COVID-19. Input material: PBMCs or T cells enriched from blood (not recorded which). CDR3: CASSLRTGRPPLHF. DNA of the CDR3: TGTGCCAGCAGTCTTAGGACAGGGAGGCCACCCCTCCACTTT.